This entry concerns a single T cell receptor (beta chain). This specimen belongs to a study of monozygotic twins with inflammatory bowel disease. The CDR3 is 14 amino acids. Germline CDR1 SGHTA, CDR2 FQGNSA. Using the 5' RACE reads, TCRdb records one entry per CDR3 protein without DNA. In total, the table holds some 300,000 distinct CDR3 sequences. Whole blood that had not undergone T cell sorting provided the isolated total RNA. The sequencing input was blood. This chain connects TRBV7-2 to TRBJ2-1; TCRdb returns TRBD1, unconfirmable since there is no DNA. The receptor was derived from a human donor with ulcerative colitis or Crohn's disease, or a healthy co-twin of an affected twin (not recorded which). The chain's CDR3 is CASSLGQGVTEQFF.